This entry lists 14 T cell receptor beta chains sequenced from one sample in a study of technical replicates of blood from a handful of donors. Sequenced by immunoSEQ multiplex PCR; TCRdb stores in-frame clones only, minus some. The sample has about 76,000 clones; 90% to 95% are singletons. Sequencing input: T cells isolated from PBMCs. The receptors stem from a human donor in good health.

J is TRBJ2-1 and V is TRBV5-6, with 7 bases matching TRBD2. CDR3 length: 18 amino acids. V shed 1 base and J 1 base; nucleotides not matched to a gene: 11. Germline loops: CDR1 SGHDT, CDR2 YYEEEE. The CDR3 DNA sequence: TGTGCCAGCAGCTTGACATTGGGACTATCTGGTTCCTACAATGAGCAGTTCTTC. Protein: CASSLTLGLSGSYNEQFF.

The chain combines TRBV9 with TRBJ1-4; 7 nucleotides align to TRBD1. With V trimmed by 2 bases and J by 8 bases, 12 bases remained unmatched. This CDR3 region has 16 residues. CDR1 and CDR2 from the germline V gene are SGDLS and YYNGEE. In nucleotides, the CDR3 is TGTGCCAGCAGCGTGGCGTCGGACAGGAGGAGGGAAAAACTGTTTTTT. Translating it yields CASSVASDRRREKLFF.

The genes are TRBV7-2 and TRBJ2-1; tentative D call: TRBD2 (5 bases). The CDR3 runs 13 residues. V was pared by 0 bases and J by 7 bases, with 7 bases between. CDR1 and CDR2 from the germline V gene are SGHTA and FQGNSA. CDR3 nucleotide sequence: TGTGCCAGCAGCTTAGCGGGGAGTAATGAGCAGTTCTTC. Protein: CASSLAGSNEQFF. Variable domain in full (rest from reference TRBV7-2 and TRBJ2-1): GAGVSQSPSNKVTEKGKDVELRCDPISGHTALYWYRQSLGQGLEFLIYFQGNSAPDKSGLPSDRFSAERTGGSVSTLTIQRTQQEDSAVYLCASSLAGSNEQFFGPGTRLTVL.

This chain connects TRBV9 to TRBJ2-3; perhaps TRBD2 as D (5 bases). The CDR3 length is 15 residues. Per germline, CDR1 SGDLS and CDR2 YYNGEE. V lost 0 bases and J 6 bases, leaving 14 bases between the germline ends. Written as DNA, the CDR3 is TGTGCCAGCAGCGTAGAACTAGGCGGCTCCGATACGCAGTATTTT. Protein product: CASSVELGGSDTQYF.

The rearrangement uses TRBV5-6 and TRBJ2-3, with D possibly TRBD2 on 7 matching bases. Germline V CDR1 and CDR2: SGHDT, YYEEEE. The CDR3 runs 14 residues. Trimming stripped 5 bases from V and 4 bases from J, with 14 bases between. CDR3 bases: TGTGCCAGCAGAAAAAGGGGGGGGGCAGATACGCAGTATTTT. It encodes CASRKRGGADTQYF.

DNA for the CDR3: TGTGCCAGCAGCTTAGCGGCCCCCTCTGGGGCCAACGTCCTGACTTTC. Amino acids: CASSLAAPSGANVLTF. V and J are TRBV7-8 and TRBJ2-6; D unclear. V was clipped by 0 bases and J by 0 bases, with 6 bases between them. The CDR3 is 16 amino acids. Germline V gene sequence: CDR1 SGHVS, CDR2 FQNEAQ.

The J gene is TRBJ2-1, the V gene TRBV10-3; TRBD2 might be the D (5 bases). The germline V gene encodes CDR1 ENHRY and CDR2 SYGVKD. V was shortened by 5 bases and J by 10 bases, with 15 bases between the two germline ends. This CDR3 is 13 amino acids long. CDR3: CAISHVGPGEQFF. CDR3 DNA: TGTGCCATCAGTCACGTAGGCCCGGGGGAGCAGTTCTTC.

The CDR3 DNA reads TGTGCCAGCAGTTTATTACAACAGGGGATGGAGGCTTTCTTT. Amino acid sequence: CASSLLQQGMEAFF. The rearrangement joins TRBV28 to TRBJ1-1, with 7 bases lining up with TRBD1. The trim removed 1 base at V and 11 bases at J, leaving 10 bases unmatched. The CDR3 has 14 residues. Germline V gives CDR1 MDHEN, CDR2 SYDVKM.

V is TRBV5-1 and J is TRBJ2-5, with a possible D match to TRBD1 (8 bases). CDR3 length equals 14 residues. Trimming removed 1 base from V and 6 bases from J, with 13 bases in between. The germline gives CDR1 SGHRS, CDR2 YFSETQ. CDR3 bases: TGCGCCAGCAGCTTGATACAGGGGGGGCAGACCCAGTACTTC. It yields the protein CASSLIQGGQTQYF.

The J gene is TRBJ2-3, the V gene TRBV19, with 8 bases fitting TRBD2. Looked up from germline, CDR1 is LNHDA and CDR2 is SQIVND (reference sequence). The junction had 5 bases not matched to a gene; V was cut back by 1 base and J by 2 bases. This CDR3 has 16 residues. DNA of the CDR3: TGTGCCAGTAGTATAGCTACTAGCGGTACCACAGATACGCAGTATTTT. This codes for CASSIATSGTTDTQYF.

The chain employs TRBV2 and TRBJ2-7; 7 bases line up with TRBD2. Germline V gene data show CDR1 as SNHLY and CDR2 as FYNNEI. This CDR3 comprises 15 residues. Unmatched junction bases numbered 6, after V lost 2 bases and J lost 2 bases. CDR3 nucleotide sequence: TGTGCCAGCAGTGAATCTAGCGGTACCCCCTACGAGCAGTACTTC. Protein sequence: CASSESSGTPYEQYF.

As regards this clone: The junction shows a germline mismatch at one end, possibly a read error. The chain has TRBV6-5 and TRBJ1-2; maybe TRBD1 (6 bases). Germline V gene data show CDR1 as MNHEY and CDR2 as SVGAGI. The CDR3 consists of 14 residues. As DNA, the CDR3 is TGTGCCGGCAGTTACCTTGGACAGAACTATGGCTACACCTTC. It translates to CAGSYLGQNYGYTF.

In DNA, the CDR3 is TGTGCCAGCAGGAGAGACAGAAACTATGGCTACACCTTC. Its protein product is CASRRDRNYGYTF. V gene TRBV6-5 combines with J gene TRBJ1-2; tentative D call: TRBD1 (5 bases). This CDR3 comprises 13 residues. The germline gives CDR1 MNHEY, CDR2 SVGAGI. V gave up 6 bases and J gave up 2 bases, with 10 bases separating them.

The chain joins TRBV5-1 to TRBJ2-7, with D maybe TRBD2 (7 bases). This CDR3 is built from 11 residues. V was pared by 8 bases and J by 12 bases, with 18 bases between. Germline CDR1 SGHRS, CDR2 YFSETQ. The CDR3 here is CARKGGLGTYF. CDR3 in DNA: TGCGCCAGAAAGGGGGGGCTGGGTACGTACTTC.